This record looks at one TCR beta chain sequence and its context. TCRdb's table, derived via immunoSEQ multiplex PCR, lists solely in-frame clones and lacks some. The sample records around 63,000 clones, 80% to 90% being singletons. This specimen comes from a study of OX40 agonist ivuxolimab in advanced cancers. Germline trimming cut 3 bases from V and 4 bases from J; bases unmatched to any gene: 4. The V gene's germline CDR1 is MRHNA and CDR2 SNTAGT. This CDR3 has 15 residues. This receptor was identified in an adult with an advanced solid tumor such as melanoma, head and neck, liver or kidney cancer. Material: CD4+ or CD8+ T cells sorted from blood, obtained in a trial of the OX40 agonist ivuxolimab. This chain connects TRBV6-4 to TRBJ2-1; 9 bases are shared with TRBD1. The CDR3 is CASSEQGAGYNEQFF. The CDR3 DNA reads TGTGCCAGCAGTGAACAGGGGGCAGGATACAATGAGCAGTTCTTC.